Listed below are T cell receptor beta chains from one sample, sequenced in a study of blood T cell repertoires in COVID-19. Data came from immunoSEQ multiplex PCR; TCRdb stores just in-frame clones and leaves some out. This table has some 530,000 clones, approximately 85% appearing once. Sequenced material: peripheral blood. The receptor set was obtained from a human donor in a cohort sampled during active COVID-19. Each CDR3 is given with its conserved first and last residue. The D gene is left open where the match is weak. Clone sizes are given selectively: once, few, many, or a class where the clone is expanded.

J,V,length,size,D,DNA,CDR3
TRBJ1-2,TRBV5-1,16,-,-,TGCGCCAGCAGCTGGCCCCGGACAGAGCAAGTTTATGGCTACACCTTC,CASSWPRTEQVYGYTF
TRBJ2-1,TRBV7-6,16,-,-,TGTGCCAGCAGCGCAACCGGGTCCTTAACCTACAATGAGCAGTTCTTC,CASSATGSLTYNEQFF
TRBJ2-5,TRBV9,14,-,-,TGTGCCAGCAGCGTATTCAGGGACCAAGAGACCCAGTACTTC,CASSVFRDQETQYF
TRBJ2-7,TRBV3-1/TRBV3-2,13,-,-,TGTGCCAGCAGCCAGGAACGAGGGATCGAGCAGTACTTC,CASSQERGIEQYF
TRBJ1-4,TRBV29-1,14,many,TRBD1,TGCAGCGTGGACGAGACAGGGGGTACGGAAAAACTGTTTTTT,CSVDETGGTEKLFF
TRBJ2-2,TRBV21-1,16,-,-,TGTGCCAGCAGCAAAGCGCTAGGACAGGGTCCCGGGGAGCTGTTTTTT,CASSKALGQGPGELFF
TRBJ1-6,TRBV18,14,-,-,TGTGCCAGCTCACCTGAACGGGATAATTCACCCCTCCACTTT,CASSPERDNSPLHF
TRBJ2-1,TRBV19,16,-,TRBD2,TGTGCCAGTAGTATAGCTGGGACTAGCGGGAGCTATGAGCAGTTCTTC,CASSIAGTSGSYEQFF
TRBJ2-7,TRBV27,14,-,-,TGTGCCAGCAGGCCCCTGGGCAGTAGATACGAGCAGTACTTC,CASRPLGSRYEQYF
TRBJ1-2,TRBV4-3,15,-,-,TGCGCCAGCAGCCAAGCCGGGGGGCGCCCCTATGGCTACACCTTC,CASSQAGGRPYGYTF
TRBJ1-6,TRBV19,17,-,TRBD1,TGTGCCAGTAGTATTTTCCACCTAAGGGGGCAGGATTCACCCCTCCACTTT,CASSIFHLRGQDSPLHF
TRBJ2-1,TRBV28,13,-,TRBD2,TGTGCCAGCAGTTTAAGGGAGCGGGGTGAGCAGTTCTTC,CASSLRERGEQFF
TRBJ2-3,TRBV24-1,18,-,-,TGTGCCACCAGTGGAAAGGCCTCAGGGGTGGGGATCACAGATACGCAGTATTTT,CATSGKASGVGITDTQYF
TRBJ2-1,TRBV6-4,15,-,TRBD2,TGTGCCAGCAGTGATTTAGCGGGATCCTACAATGAGCAGTTCTTC,CASSDLAGSYNEQFF
TRBJ2-4,TRBV10-3,15,-,-,TGTGCCATCAGTGAGCCTAGAGACGCTGGGAACATTCAGTACTTC,CAISEPRDAGNIQYF
TRBJ1-1,TRBV29-1,14,few,-,TGCAGCGTTGAAGATCGACGGAGGAACACTGAAGCTTTCTTT,CSVEDRRRNTEAFF
TRBJ1-2,TRBV20-1,11,-,-,TGCAGTGCTAGAGCGGAGGGTGGCTACACCTTC,CSARAEGGYTF
TRBJ2-7,TRBV10-1,15,-,TRBD2,TGCGCCAGACCTGGGAGACTAGCGGGAGTCCACGAGCAGTACTTC,CARPGRLAGVHEQYF
TRBJ2-3,TRBV19,16,-,-,TGTGCCAGTAGTATGAGCCGCGGCGGAACGGCTGATACGCAGTATTTT,CASSMSRGGTADTQYF
TRBJ2-7,TRBV5-1,13,-,-,TGCGCCAGCAGCTTGGGGGACATTTACGAGCAGTACTTC,CASSLGDIYEQYF
TRBJ2-7,TRBV7-8,15,few,-,TGTGCCAGCAGCCGAGGGACCGGGACACCCTACGAGCAGTACTTC,CASSRGTGTPYEQYF
TRBJ1-2,TRBV14,12,few,-,TGTGCCAGCAGCCAGAATACTTTTGGCTACACCTTC,CASSQNTFGYTF
TRBJ1-1,TRBV7-9,14,-,-,TGTGCCAGCAGCCTAGACGGGAGCCGCACTGAAGCTTTCTTT,CASSLDGSRTEAFF
TRBJ2-1,TRBV19,13,-,TRBD1,TGTGCCAGTACGGACAGGGACCACAATGAGCAGTTCTTC,CASTDRDHNEQFF
TRBJ2-2,TRBV7-3,14,-,-,TGTGCCAGCAGCCTAGGGGGAGCAGTCGGGGAGCTGTTTTTT,CASSLGGAVGELFF
TRBJ2-7,TRBV6-5,16,-,-,TGTGCCAGCAGTTTGGGCCGGGGGGCTGGGTCCTACGAGCAGTACTTC,CASSLGRGAGSYEQYF
TRBJ1-5,TRBV30,12,-,-,TGTGCCTGGAGTGGGGGCGGTCAGCCCCAGCATTTT,CAWSGGGQPQHF
TRBJ2-7,TRBV10-3,14,once,-,TGTGCCATCAGGCCTGGGGGGGCTCCCCTCGGGCAGTACTTC,CAIRPGGAPLGQYF
TRBJ2-7,TRBV3-1/TRBV3-2,17,once,TRBD2,TGTGCCAGCAGCCAAGTCCCTACTAGCGGGGCCCCCTACGAGCAGTACTTC,CASSQVPTSGAPYEQYF
TRBJ2-3,TRBV18,16,-,-,TGTGCCAGCTCTCGAGAATACAGGGACGCCTCAGATACGCAGTATTTT,CASSREYRDASDTQYF
TRBJ1-2,TRBV3-1/TRBV3-2,17,-,-,TGTGCCAGCAGCCCTCTCGGGGGAAGCGGCTCTGGCTATGGCTACACCTTC,CASSPLGGSGSGYGYTF
TRBJ1-1,TRBV7-2,15,-,-,TGTGCCAGCAGCCCCCGGCCCAGGGCAGACACTGAAGCTTTCTTT,CASSPRPRADTEAFF
TRBJ1-2,TRBV6-2/TRBV6-3,15,-,-,TGTGCCAGCAGTTCAATCCGGGTTCGAGTGCCTGGCTACACCTTC,CASSSIRVRVPGYTF
TRBJ2-5,TRBV5-4,14,once,-,TGTGCCAGCAGCTTGGCAGCGATACAAGAGACCCAGTACTTC,CASSLAAIQETQYF
TRBJ1-5,TRBV30,13,-,-,TGTGCCTGGAGTAAGAAAGGGGGTCAGCCCCAGCATTTT,CAWSKKGGQPQHF
TRBJ1-5,TRBV2,17,-,TRBD1,TGTGCCAGCAGTCCCGGGACAGGGCCCTATAGCAATCAGCCCCAGCATTTT,CASSPGTGPYSNQPQHF
TRBJ1-3,TRBV18,15,-,-,TGTGCCAGCTCGGAGGGGCTTCTTGAAGGAAACACCATATATTTT,CASSEGLLEGNTIYF
TRBJ1-5,TRBV19,15,-,TRBD1,TGTGCCAGTAGTTTAGGAGGGACAGGGCCTGGGTCCCAGCATTTT,CASSLGGTGPGSQHF
TRBJ2-3,TRBV18,17,-,TRBD2,TGTGCCAGCTCACCGCGGACTAGCGGGATGAACACAGATACGCAGTATTTT,CASSPRTSGMNTDTQYF
TRBJ2-1,TRBV7-2,12,-,-,TGTGCCAGCAGCCCCTCAAGGGGTGAGCAGTTCTTC,CASSPSRGEQFF
TRBJ1-2,TRBV19,15,-,-,TGTGCCAGTCGCCCTCTGGAGGGTTTTAACTATGGCTACACCTTC,CASRPLEGFNYGYTF
TRBJ1-1,TRBV12-3/TRBV12-4,13,-,-,TGTGCCAGCAGTTTATCGGGGGACACTGAAGCTTTCTTT,CASSLSGDTEAFF
TRBJ1-6,TRBV6-1,14,-,-,TGTGCCAGCAGTGAAGGGGCAGGGTATTCACCCCTCCACTTT,CASSEGAGYSPLHF
TRBJ2-2,TRBV5-6,18,few,TRBD2,TGTGCCAGCAGATTCCTAGCGGGGACCGTTCGAGGCACCGGGGAGCTGTTTTTT,CASRFLAGTVRGTGELFF
TRBJ2-7,TRBV4-2,17,-,-,TGTGCCAGCAGCCAAGATCTTACGACACTAGTCTCCTACGAGCAGTACTTC,CASSQDLTTLVSYEQYF
TRBJ2-7,TRBV5-6,14,-,-,TGTGCCAGCAGCTTGCGGGACATGGCCTACGAGCAGTACTTC,CASSLRDMAYEQYF
TRBJ1-6,TRBV18,14,-,-,TGTGCCAGCTCACCCGACGGGAACCATTCACCCCTCCACTTT,CASSPDGNHSPLHF
TRBJ1-2,TRBV6-5,12,-,TRBD1,TGTGCCAGCAGGGTACAGGGGGATGGCTACACCTTC,CASRVQGDGYTF
TRBJ1-2,TRBV5-1,13,-,-,TGCGCCAGCAGCTTGGATCCAAGAGAGGGCTACACCTTC,CASSLDPREGYTF
TRBJ2-3,TRBV2,14,-,TRBD1,TGTGCCAGCAGCGGGAGACAGGGGCCAGATACGCAGTATTTT,CASSGRQGPDTQYF
TRBJ2-1,TRBV5-3,16,-,-,TGTGCCAGAAGCTCCCCCGCGGAGAGCTCCTACAATGAGCAGTTCTTC,CARSSPAESSYNEQFF
TRBJ1-1,TRBV20-1,11,-,-,TGCAGCGGTGGGCAGGGCACTGAAGCTTTCTTT,CSGGQGTEAFF
TRBJ2-1,TRBV2,12,few,-,TGTGCCAGCAGTCGACAGACCAATGAGCAGTTCTTC,CASSRQTNEQFF
TRBJ2-2,TRBV10-1,16,-,TRBD1,TGCGCCAGCAGTGGACAGGGTGCTAACGACACCGGGGAGCTGTTTTTT,CASSGQGANDTGELFF
TRBJ1-4,TRBV5-1,15,few,-,TGCGCCAGCAGCGATCTACAGGGAACTAATGAAAAACTGTTTTTT,CASSDLQGTNEKLFF
TRBJ1-1,TRBV23-1,13,-,TRBD1,TGCGCCAGCAGCAACAGGGGGTACACTGAAGCTTTCTTT,CASSNRGYTEAFF
TRBJ1-2,TRBV19,13,-,TRBD1,TGTGCCAGTAGGGGGGACAGGGCCAATGGCTACACCTTC,CASRGDRANGYTF
TRBJ2-5,TRBV19,15,once,TRBD2,TGTGCCAGTAGTGCAATTTCAGGACTAGCGGAGACCCAGTACTTC,CASSAISGLAETQYF
TRBJ1-1,TRBV6-1,16,-,TRBD1,TGTGCCAGCAGTGAAGCGGGGGGACAGGGGGAAACTGAAGCTTTCTTT,CASSEAGGQGETEAFF
TRBJ2-2,TRBV7-3,15,-,-,TGTGCCAGCAGCTTATTTCGGGGGAACACCGGGGAGCTGTTTTTT,CASSLFRGNTGELFF